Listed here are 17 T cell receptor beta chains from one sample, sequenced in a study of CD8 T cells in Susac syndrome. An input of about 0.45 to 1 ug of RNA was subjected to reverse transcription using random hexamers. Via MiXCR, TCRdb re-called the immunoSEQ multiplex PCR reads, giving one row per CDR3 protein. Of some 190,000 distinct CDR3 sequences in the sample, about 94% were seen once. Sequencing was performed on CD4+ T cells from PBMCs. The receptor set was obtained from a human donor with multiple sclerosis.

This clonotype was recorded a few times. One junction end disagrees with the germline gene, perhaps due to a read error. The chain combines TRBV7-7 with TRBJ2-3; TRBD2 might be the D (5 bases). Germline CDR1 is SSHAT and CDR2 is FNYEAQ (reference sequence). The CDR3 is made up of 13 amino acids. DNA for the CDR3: TGTGCTAGCAGCTTAGCGTCCACAGATACGCAGTATTTT. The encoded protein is CASSLASTDTQYF. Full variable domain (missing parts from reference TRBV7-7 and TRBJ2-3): GAGVSQSPRYKVTKRGQDVTLRCDPISSHATLYWYQQALGQGPEFLTYFNYEAQPDKSGLPSDRFSAERPEGSISTLTIQRTEQRDSAMYRCASSLASTDTQYFGPGTRLTVL.

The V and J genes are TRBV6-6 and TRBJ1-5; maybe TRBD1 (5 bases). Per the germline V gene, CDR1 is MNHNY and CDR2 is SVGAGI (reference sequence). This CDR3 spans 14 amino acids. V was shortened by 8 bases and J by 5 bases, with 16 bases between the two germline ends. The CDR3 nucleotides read TGTGCCAGCTCCCCCACCGGGGGGTATCAGCCCCAGCATTTT. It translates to CASSPTGGYQPQHF.

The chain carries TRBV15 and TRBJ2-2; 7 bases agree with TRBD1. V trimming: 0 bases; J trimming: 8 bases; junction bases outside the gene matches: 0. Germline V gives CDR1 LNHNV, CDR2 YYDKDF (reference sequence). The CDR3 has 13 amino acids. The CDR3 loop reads CATSREGQGELFF. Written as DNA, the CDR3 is TGTGCCACCAGCAGAGAGGGACAGGGGGAGCTGTTTTTT.

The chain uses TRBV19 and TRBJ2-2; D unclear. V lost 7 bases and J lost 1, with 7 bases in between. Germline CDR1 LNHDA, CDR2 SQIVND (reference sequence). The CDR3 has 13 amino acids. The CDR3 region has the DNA TGTGCCAGTAATCCTGTGAACACCGGGGAGCTGTTTTTT. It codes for CASNPVNTGELFF.

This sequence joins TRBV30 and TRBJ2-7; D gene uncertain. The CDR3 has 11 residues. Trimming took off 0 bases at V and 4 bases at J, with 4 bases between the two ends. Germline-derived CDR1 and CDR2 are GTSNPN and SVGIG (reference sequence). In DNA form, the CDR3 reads TGTGCCTGGAGTGTACTATACGAGCAGTACTTC. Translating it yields CAWSVLYEQYF.

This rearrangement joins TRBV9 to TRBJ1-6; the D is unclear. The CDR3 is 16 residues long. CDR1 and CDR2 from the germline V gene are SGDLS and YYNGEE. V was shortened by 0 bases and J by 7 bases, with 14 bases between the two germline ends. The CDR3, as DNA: TGTGCCAGCAGCGTAGCTAGAACAGCGGGCAATTCACCCCTCCACTTT. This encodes CASSVARTAGNSPLHF.

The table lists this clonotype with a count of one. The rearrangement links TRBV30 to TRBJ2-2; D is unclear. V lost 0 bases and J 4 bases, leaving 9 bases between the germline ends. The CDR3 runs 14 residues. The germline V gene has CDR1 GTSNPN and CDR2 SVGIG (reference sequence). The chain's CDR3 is CAWSVMGVTGELFF. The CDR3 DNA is TGTGCCTGGAGTGTCATGGGTGTCACCGGGGAGCTGTTTTTT.

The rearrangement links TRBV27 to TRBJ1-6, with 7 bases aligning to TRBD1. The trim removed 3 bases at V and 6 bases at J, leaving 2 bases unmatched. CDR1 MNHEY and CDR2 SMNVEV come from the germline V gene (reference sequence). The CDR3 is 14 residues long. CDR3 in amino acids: CASSFPGGNSPLHF. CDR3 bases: TGTGCCAGCAGTTTCCCAGGGGGTAATTCACCCCTCCACTTT.

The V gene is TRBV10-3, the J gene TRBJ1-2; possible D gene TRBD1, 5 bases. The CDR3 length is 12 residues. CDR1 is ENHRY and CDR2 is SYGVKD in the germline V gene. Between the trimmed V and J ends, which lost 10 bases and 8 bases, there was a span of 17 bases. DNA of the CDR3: TGTGCCACCCACGAGGCGGGGGAAGGCTACACCTTC. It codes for CATHEAGEGYTF.

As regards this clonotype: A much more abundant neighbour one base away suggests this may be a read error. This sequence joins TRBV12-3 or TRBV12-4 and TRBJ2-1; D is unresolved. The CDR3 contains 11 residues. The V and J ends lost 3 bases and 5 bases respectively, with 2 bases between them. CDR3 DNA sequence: TGTGCCAGCAGTTTTCACAATGAGCAGTTCTTC. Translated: CASSFHNEQFF.

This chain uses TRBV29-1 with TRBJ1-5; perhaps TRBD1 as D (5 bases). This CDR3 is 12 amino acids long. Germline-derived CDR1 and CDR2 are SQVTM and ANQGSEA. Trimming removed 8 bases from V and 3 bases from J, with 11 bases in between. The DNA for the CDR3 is TGCAGCAGGGGTGGTGACAATCAGCCCCAGCATTTT. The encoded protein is CSRGGDNQPQHF. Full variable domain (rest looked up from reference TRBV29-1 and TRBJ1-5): SAVISQKPSRDICQRGTSLTIQCQVDSQVTMMFWYRQQPGQSLTLIATANQGSEATYESGFVIDKFPISRPNLTFSTLTVSNMSPEDSSIYLCSRGGDNQPQHFGDGTRLSIL.

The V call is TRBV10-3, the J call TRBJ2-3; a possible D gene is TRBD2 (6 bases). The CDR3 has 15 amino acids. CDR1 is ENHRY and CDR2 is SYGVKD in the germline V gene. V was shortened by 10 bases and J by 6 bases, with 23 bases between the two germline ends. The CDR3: CATSADTSPADTQYF. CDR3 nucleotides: TGTGCCACCTCCGCCGATACTAGCCCTGCTGATACGCAGTATTTT.

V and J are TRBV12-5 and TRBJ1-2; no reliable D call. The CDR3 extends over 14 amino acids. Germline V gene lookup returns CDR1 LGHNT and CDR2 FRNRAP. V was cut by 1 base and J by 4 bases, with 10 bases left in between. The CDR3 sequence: CASGLGVPSYGYTF. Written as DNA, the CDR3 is TGTGCTAGTGGTTTGGGGGTGCCGTCCTATGGCTACACCTTC.

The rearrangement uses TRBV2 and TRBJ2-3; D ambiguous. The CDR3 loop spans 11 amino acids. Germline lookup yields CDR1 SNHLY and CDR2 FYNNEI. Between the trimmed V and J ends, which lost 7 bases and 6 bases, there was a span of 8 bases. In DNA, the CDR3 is TGTGCCAGCAATCTCGTCGATACGCAGTATTTT. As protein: CASNLVDTQYF.

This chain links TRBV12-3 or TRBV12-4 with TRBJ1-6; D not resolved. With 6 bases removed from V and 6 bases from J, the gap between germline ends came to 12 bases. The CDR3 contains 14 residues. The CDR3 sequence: CASRRASFNSPLHF. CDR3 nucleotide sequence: TGTGCCAGCAGGAGGGCCAGCTTTAATTCACCCCTCCACTTT.

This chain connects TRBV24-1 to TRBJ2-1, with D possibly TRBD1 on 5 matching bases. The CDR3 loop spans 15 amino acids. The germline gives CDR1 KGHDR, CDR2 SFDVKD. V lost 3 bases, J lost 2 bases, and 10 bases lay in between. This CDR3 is CATSDNVGPYNEQFF. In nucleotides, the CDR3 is TGTGCCACCAGTGATAACGTGGGGCCCTACAATGAGCAGTTCTTC.

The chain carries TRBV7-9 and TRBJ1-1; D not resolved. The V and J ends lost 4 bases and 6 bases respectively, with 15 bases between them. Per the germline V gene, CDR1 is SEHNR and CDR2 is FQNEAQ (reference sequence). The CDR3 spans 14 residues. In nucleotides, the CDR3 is TGTGCCAGCAGCTGGGGTAACAAGTTGCCTGAAGCTTTCTTT. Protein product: CASSWGNKLPEAFF.